These 16 T cell receptor beta chains were all obtained from the same sample, sequenced in a study of technical replicates of blood from a few donors. Some clones are missing from TCRdb's copy, which holds only in-frame ones; the method was immunoSEQ multiplex PCR. The sample carries 75,000 or so clones, more than 85% recorded once. The sample was T cells isolated from PBMCs. These receptors all come from a human donor in good health.

This sequence joins TRBV11-2 and TRBJ1-6; perhaps TRBD1 as D (6 bases). V was cut by 7 bases and J by 9 bases, with 16 bases left in between. CDR1 is SGHAT and CDR2 is FQNNGV in the germline V gene. The CDR3 has 14 residues. The CDR3 here is CASNPTGRGSPLHF. The DNA of the CDR3 is TGTGCCAGCAACCCTACAGGGCGAGGTTCACCCCTCCACTTT. Using reference TRBV11-2 and TRBJ1-6 for the parts outside the CDR3, the full variable domain is EAGVAQSPRYKIIEKRQSVAFWCNPISGHATLYWYQQILGQGPKLLIQFQNNGVVDDSQLPKDRFSAERLKGVDSTLKIQPAKLEDSAVYLCASNPTGRGSPLHFGNGTRLTVT.

The rearrangement links TRBV5-1 to TRBJ2-2; the D gene is possibly TRBD2 (6 bases). The V and J ends lost 0 bases and 5 bases respectively, with 14 bases between them. The CDR3 spans 16 residues. The V gene's germline CDR1 is SGHRS and CDR2 YFSETQ. CDR3 DNA: TGCGCCAGCAGCTTGGCCCCGGGGACTTTTACCGGGGAGCTGTTTTTT. As protein: CASSLAPGTFTGELFF.

The rearrangement joins TRBV19 to TRBJ1-5; 10 bases match TRBD1. The CDR3 contains 15 residues. With 7 bases clipped from V and 7 bases from J, the junction kept 10 bases outside the gene matches. CDR1 is LNHDA and CDR2 is SQIVND in the germline V gene (reference sequence). This chain's CDR3 is CASNPGQGMWQPQHF. CDR3 sequence (DNA): TGTGCCAGTAATCCGGGACAGGGGATGTGGCAGCCCCAGCATTTT. Looking up the rest from reference TRBV19 and TRBJ1-5 gives the full variable domain: DGGITQSPKYLFRKEGQNVTLSCEQNLNHDAMYWYRQDPGQGLRLIYYSQIVNDFQKGDIAEGYSVSREKKESFPLTVTSAQKNPTAFYLCASNPGQGMWQPQHFGDGTRLSIL.

V and J are TRBV6-5 and TRBJ2-7; 10 nucleotides match TRBD2. V lost 4 bases to trimming and J lost 5 bases; unmatched junction nucleotides: 8. The length of the CDR3 is 15 residues. Germline CDR1 MNHEY, CDR2 SVGAGI. CDR3 coding DNA: TGTGCCAGCAGTTTCACAGCGGGAGGGTGGGACGAGCAGTACTTC. It yields the protein CASSFTAGGWDEQYF.

The chain links TRBV10-3 to TRBJ2-7, with TRBD2 identical over 10 bases. The CDR3 extends over 14 amino acids. In germline, CDR1 is ENHRY, CDR2 SYGVKD. Germline trimming cut 4 bases from V and 3 bases from J; bases unmatched to any gene: 3. The CDR3 DNA is TGTGCCATCAGTGCTAGCGGGAGTTTCTACGAGCAGTACTTC. It translates to CAISASGSFYEQYF.

This chain joins TRBV18 and TRBJ1-2, with D hard to call. There are 16 residues in the CDR3. The V gene lost 2 bases and the J gene lost 8 bases, with 21 bases spanning the gap. CDR1 KGHSH and CDR2 LQKENI come from the germline V gene. The CDR3 protein is CASSPIPDLRSGGYTF. The DNA for the CDR3 is TGTGCCAGCTCACCAATACCGGACTTGAGATCTGGGGGCTACACCTTC.

This sequence joins TRBV27 and TRBJ2-7; D might be TRBD2 (5 bases). The V gene lost 3 bases and the J gene lost 0 bases, with 9 bases spanning the gap. Per the germline V gene, CDR1 is MNHEY and CDR2 is SMNVEV (reference sequence). The CDR3 consists of 14 residues. CDR3 residues: CASSFSGSSYEQYF. For the CDR3, the DNA is TGTGCCAGCAGTTTCTCGGGGAGCTCCTACGAGCAGTACTTC.

The genes are TRBV2 and TRBJ1-1, with D perhaps TRBD1 (6 bases). The CDR3 is 11 amino acids. CDR1 and CDR2 (germline): SNHLY, FYNNEI. Trimming pared 4 bases from V and 8 bases from J, leaving 8 bases between. CDR3 loop: CASSATGEAFF. The CDR3 DNA sequence: TGTGCCAGCAGTGCCACAGGGGAAGCTTTCTTT.

This clone was detected only once. J is TRBJ2-3 and V is TRBV7-7; D is perhaps TRBD2 (5 bases). Trimming pared 6 bases from V and 4 bases from J, leaving 14 bases between. Germline V gene data show CDR1 as SSHAT and CDR2 as FNYEAQ (reference sequence). This CDR3 has 14 amino acids. The CDR3 loop is CASSEGVGPDTQYF. In nucleotides, the CDR3 is TGTGCCAGCAGTGAGGGAGTTGGCCCAGATACGCAGTATTTT.

J is TRBJ2-7 and V is TRBV6-5, with 11 bases identical to TRBD2. This CDR3 has 16 residues. V shed 2 bases and J 5 bases; nucleotides not matched to a gene: 8. The germline V gene encodes CDR1 MNHEY and CDR2 SVGAGI. CDR3 DNA sequence: TGTGCCAGCAGTTACCTGTCTGAGACTAGCGGGGACGAGCAGTACTTC. It encodes CASSYLSETSGDEQYF.

This clone was detected only once. J is TRBJ2-7 and V is TRBV5-1; D is perhaps TRBD1 (5 bases). V was shortened by 4 bases and J by 1 base, with 21 bases between the two germline ends. The CDR3 is 17 residues long. Per germline, CDR1 SGHRS and CDR2 YFSETQ. CDR3 coding DNA: TGCGCCAGCAGCCCAAATCTGCAGGGCCAGGGATCCTACGAGCAGTACTTC. Translated, it gives CASSPNLQGQGSYEQYF.

V is TRBV5-4 and J is TRBJ1-1; D gene uncertain. CDR3 length: 10 amino acids. Germline-derived CDR1 and CDR2 are SGHNT and YYREEE (reference sequence). In DNA, the CDR3 is TGTGTCTTCCCCGACACTGAAGCTTTCTTT. This encodes CVFPDTEAFF.

This rearrangement joins TRBV6-5 to TRBJ2-3, with D maybe TRBD2 (6 bases). This CDR3 contains 15 residues. Germline V gene sequence: CDR1 MNHEY, CDR2 SVGAGI. V lost 11 bases, J lost 0 bases, and 18 bases lay in between. CDR3 sequence: CAAARGVTSTDTQYF. Written as DNA, the CDR3 is TGTGCCGCAGCACGCGGGGTAACTAGCACAGATACGCAGTATTTT.

CDR3 loop: CASSSWDNSYEQYF. The DNA of the CDR3 is TGTGCCAGCAGTTCTTGGGACAACTCCTACGAGCAGTACTTC. This sequence joins TRBV6-5 and TRBJ2-7, with a weak D call TRBD1 (6 bases). The CDR3 covers 14 residues. The germline gives CDR1 MNHEY, CDR2 SVGAGI. With 4 bases removed from V and 0 bases from J, the gap between germline ends came to 10 bases.

The chain has TRBV2 and TRBJ2-7; TRBD1 matches at 7 bases. Germline V gene sequence: CDR1 SNHLY, CDR2 FYNNEI. The V segment lost 2 bases and the J segment 12 bases; nucleotides outside the gene matches: 10. The CDR3 sequence is 13 residues long. The CDR3: CASSEIVGTEGYF. DNA for the CDR3: TGTGCCAGCAGTGAAATAGTAGGGACAGAGGGGTACTTC.

The chain combines TRBV9 with TRBJ2-5, with 10 bases that match TRBD2. With V trimmed by 2 bases and J by 5 bases, 15 bases remained unmatched. From germline, CDR1 is SGDLS and CDR2 YYNGEE. This CDR3 is built from 18 residues. In DNA, the CDR3 is TGTGCCAGCAGCGTTGGGGGGGAACTAGCGGGGTCGGGGGAGACCCAGTACTTC. Its protein product is CASSVGGELAGSGETQYF.